A selection of T cell receptor beta chains follows, all from one sample in a study of blood T cell repertoires in COVID-19. Produced via immunoSEQ multiplex PCR; TCRdb's table is partial and in-frame only. The sample lists 60,000 to 65,000 clones, 76% occurring once. Sequenced input: peripheral blood. The receptors derive from a woman of 80 years or more with acute or convalescent COVID-19. CDR3s include the opening cysteine and the closing phenylalanine or tryptophan. The D gene is left open where the match is weak. Rows may omit the clone size; those that give it use once, few, many or a size class.

>TRBV6-2/TRBV6-3|TRBJ2-3|-|-
CASSRYLGGSADTQYF
TGTGCCAGCAGCCGATACCTTGGGGGGTCCGCAGATACGCAGTATTTT
>TRBV15|TRBJ1-3|TRBD1|-
CATSRPSTGGNTIYF
TGTGCCACCAGCAGACCGTCGACAGGGGGAAACACCATATATTTT
>TRBV9|TRBJ1-3|-|-
CASTKVGSGNTIYF
TGTGCCAGCACCAAGGTGGGCTCGGGAAACACCATATATTTT
>TRBV4-1|TRBJ2-1|TRBD1|-
CASSHPTGYNEQFF
TGCGCCAGCAGCCACCCGACAGGGTACAATGAGCAGTTCTTC
>TRBV19|TRBJ1-4|-|once
CASSMGDYEKLFF
TGTGCCAGTAGTATGGGGGACTACGAAAAACTGTTTTTT
>TRBV5-6|TRBJ1-3|-|-
CASSFPGSGNTIYF
TGTGCCAGCAGCTTCCCAGGGTCTGGAAACACCATATATTTT
>TRBV20-1|TRBJ2-3|-|-
CSPTIRDTQYF
TGCAGTCCAACCATCAGAGATACGCAGTATTTT
>TRBV6-5|TRBJ2-3|TRBD2|-
CASRSSGRPDTQYF
TGTGCCAGCAGGTCTAGCGGGAGGCCAGATACGCAGTATTTT
>TRBV14|TRBJ2-3|TRBD1|once
CASSRQGAGADTQYF
TGTGCCAGCAGCAGACAGGGGGCTGGGGCAGATACGCAGTATTTT
>TRBV5-1|TRBJ2-2|-|-
CASSLGQVTTGELFF
TGCGCCAGCAGCTTGGGACAGGTTACCACCGGGGAGCTGTTTTTT
>TRBV2|TRBJ1-2|-|-
CASSVRDTDGYTF
TGTGCCAGCAGTGTCCGGGACACGGATGGCTACACCTTC
>TRBV10-3|TRBJ2-1|TRBD2|-
CAISLLAVPYNEQFF
TGTGCCATCAGTTTACTAGCGGTACCCTACAATGAGCAGTTCTTC
>TRBV15|TRBJ1-3|TRBD1|once
CATGTDRSSGNTIYF
TGTGCCACCGGGACGGACAGGAGCTCTGGAAACACCATATATTTT
>TRBV6-5|TRBJ1-5|TRBD1|few
CASSTDRGLSQPQHF
TGTGCCAGCAGCACGGACAGGGGGCTGAGTCAGCCCCAGCATTTT
>TRBV5-4|TRBJ2-5|-|-
CASSLVGGAQETQYF
TGTGCCAGCAGCCTTGTAGGGGGGGCGCAAGAGACCCAGTACTTC
>TRBV28|TRBJ2-7|TRBD2|-
CASSLGGRAIYEQYF
TGTGCCAGCAGTTTAGGCGGGAGGGCCATCTACGAGCAGTACTTC
>TRBV11-2|TRBJ2-7|TRBD1|-
CASSARDRGREQYF
TGTGCCAGCAGCGCCCGGGACAGGGGGCGCGAGCAGTACTTC
>TRBV11-2|TRBJ2-7|-|-
CASSLEGAAFYEQYF
TGTGCCAGCAGCTTAGAGGGGGCGGCTTTCTACGAGCAGTACTTC
>TRBV5-1|TRBJ1-1|TRBD1|-
CASSLASGQVATEAFF
TGCGCCAGCAGCTTGGCGTCGGGACAGGTAGCTACTGAAGCTTTCTTT
>TRBV6-4|TRBJ2-2|-|-
CASSGRVRELFF
TGTGCCAGCAGTGGGAGGGTCCGGGAGCTGTTTTTT
>TRBV7-8|TRBJ2-3|TRBD2|few
CASSSKTSSGSTDTQYF
TGTGCCAGCAGCTCAAAGACCTCTAGCGGGAGCACAGATACGCAGTATTTT
>TRBV28|TRBJ2-7|TRBD1|few
CASSLLLPGQGDHEQYF
TGTGCCAGCAGTTTATTACTCCCGGGACAGGGGGACCACGAGCAGTACTTC
>TRBV7-3|TRBJ2-3|TRBD2|-
CASSLTGALAGEVDTQYF
TGTGCCAGCAGCTTAACGGGGGCACTAGCGGGAGAAGTAGATACGCAGTATTTT